The clone carrying this TCR beta chain was seen only a few times. Its cognate antigen is unknown. Library construction for TCR beta used iRepertoire HTBI primers and Arm-PCR of CDR3 regions. TCRdb used MiXCR to reprocess the multiplex PCR reads, holding one entry per CDR3 protein. The top ten hold approximately 20% of the sample, which has 680,000 or so distinct CDR3 sequences, roughly 15% seen once. Time point given: newly diagnosed GD, antithyroid drugs for less than 3 months. Scientists built the TCR library using RNA that was extracted from PBMCs. As a group, patients came from one endocrinology department in Xi'an, China. J lost 3 bases, V lost 4 bases, and 8 bases had no gene match. Germline CDR1 DFQATT, CDR2 SNEGSKA (reference sequence). This CDR3 contains 14 residues. The data derive from a study of regulatory T cells in long-lasting Graves disease. Study-level points and caveats: There were preferences for TRBV28, TRBJ1-2 and TRBJ2-5 in persistent disease.

The sample was also reused in another study, on T cells in Graves' hyperthyroidism and ophthalmopathy. As that report states: Among clonotypes expanded in thyroid above 0.001, most were also found in blood.

Sequencing used peripheral blood mononuclear cells (PBMCs), obtained at new diagnosis, from a patient treated with antithyroid drugs. The TCR originated in a woman aged 25 to 39 with Graves disease. J is TRBJ1-2 and V is TRBV20-1; 7 bases line up with TRBD1. CDR3 amino acids: CSATGSTGDYGYTF. CDR3 DNA sequence: TGCAGTGCTACCGGTTCTACAGGGGACTATGGCTACACCTTC.